This TCR beta chain emerged from a study of blood T cell repertoires in COVID-19. Study information: Samples of COVID-19 (acute and convalescent) were obtained from the United States, Italy and Spain.

Enrollees, roughly 18 to 90 years old, lived in 24 US areas. Cohort allocation depended upon clinical history that participants reported. Study processing details: Amplification of reference gene primers was used by the study to estimate nucleated cell counts. Assay: immunoSEQ multiplex PCR; the TCRdb copy retains only in-frame clones and omits some. Clone size and the V and J calls come from that table; the DNA yielded D and trimming. The sample has about 330,000 clones, under 95% seen once. V lost 2 bases and J 8 bases, leaving 16 bases between the germline ends. This CDR3 has 15 residues. The germline gives CDR1 SEHNR, CDR2 FQNEAQ (reference sequence).

This receptor was identified in a woman aged 25 to 45 who had recovered from COVID-19. The sample was PBMCs or T cells enriched from blood (not recorded which). This chain connects TRBV7-9 to TRBJ2-1; a possible D gene is TRBD1 (6 bases). The CDR3 protein is CASSLPGHPLDEQFF. CDR3 DNA sequence: TGTGCCAGCAGCTTACCGGGACACCCCTTGGATGAGCAGTTCTTC.